This T cell receptor beta chain stems from a study of Graves' ophthalmopathy and Graves' hyperthyroidism. As the template, RNA transcripts were used to amplify TCR beta CDR3 regions. The first-round RT-PCR employed HTBI primers together with the Qiagen OneStep RT-PCR kit. A multiplex PCR was then performed as the second round. MiXCR was run by TCRdb on the multiplex PCR reads, yielding one entry per CDR3 protein. The sample lists about 200,000 distinct CDR3 sequences; approximately 28% were seen once. Per the germline V gene, CDR1 is LNHNV and CDR2 is YYDKDF (reference sequence). V gave up 3 bases and J gave up 5 bases, with 16 bases separating them. This CDR3 comprises 15 residues.

This clonotype was obtained from a middle-aged man with Graves' ophthalmopathy. The sample comprised peripheral blood. The chain carries TRBV15 and TRBJ2-5; unclear D gene. The CDR3 here is CATSSRSSLRETQYF. The DNA of the CDR3 is TGTGCCACCAGCAGCCGAAGTTCCCTCCGGGAGACCCAGTACTTC.